This T cell receptor (beta chain) came from a study of shared clonotypes between healthy human individuals. Study results and caveats: When compared with the clonotypes that were shared by all four sorted-subset donors, the non-shared clonotypes turned out to have lower generation probabilities. Blood was the only sampled material, and tissue repertoires likely differ. Clonotypes that were shared across a handful of donors made up roughly 5.2% of naive CD4 clonotypes.

Assay: immunoSEQ multiplex PCR; the TCRdb copy retains only in-frame clones and omits some. The sample includes about 820,000 clones, almost 95% of them seen just once. With respect to this clone: Its antigen is unknown.

This CDR3 is built from 14 residues. CDR1 and CDR2 (germline): MNHNS, SASEGT. V was clipped by 3 bases and J by 9 bases; unmatched bases: 10. CD45RO negativity and positive selection for CCR7 defined naive CD8 cells, a population that excluded terminally differentiated effector memory CD45RA+ cells. Donors comprised only Caucasian adults living in Nashville, Tennessee. The V call is TRBV6-1, the J call TRBJ1-1; 7 bases agree with TRBD1. The specimen was naive CD8+ T cells sorted from blood. This sequence was found in a man aged 30 to 39 in good health. Here the CDR3 reads CASSDPGTEDKAFF. CDR3 coding DNA: TGTGCCAGCAGTGACCCCGGGACAGAAGACAAAGCTTTCTTT.